The source of this TCR beta chain is a study of T cell responses to AZD1222 COVID-19 vaccine. Sequenced by immunoSEQ multiplex PCR; TCRdb stores in-frame clones only, minus some. The sample has around 190,000 clones, roughly nine tenths seen once; the top ten hold approximately 1.7%. Findings and caveats of the study: The sample set comprised mostly white British donors with more females, and clonal diversity was possibly underestimated. Seropositive status at baseline applied to only five to seven AZD1222 recipients.

About this clone: Its matching antigen is unknown.

V was pared by 7 bases and J by 0 bases, with 3 bases of the junction left unmatched. Germline loops: CDR1 LNHDA, CDR2 SQIVND (reference sequence). The CDR3 spans 15 residues. Second-dose intervals of approximately 4 or approximately 12 weeks were pooled. The starting material was peripheral blood, obtained 28 days after the second AZD1222 dose. The clonotype comes from an adult who received the AZD1222 COVID-19 vaccine. The chain uses TRBV19 and TRBJ2-6, with 7 bases lining up with TRBD2. CDR3 DNA: TGTGCCAGTACGGCTAGCGGCTCTGGGGCCAACGTCCTGACTTTC. Translated: CASTASGSGANVLTF.